Sequencing of this T cell receptor (beta chain) was carried out in a study of post-analysis software for immune sequencing data. Background on the study: The cohort encompassed relapsing-remitting, secondary progressive and progressive-relapsing multiple sclerosis disease courses. Study-wide points: Under the F measure, samples that were prepared in one batch clustered strongly together. Patients used about 5 TRBV segments, including TRBV5-6, TRBV5-1 and TRBV20-1, more often than controls. Compared against controls, patients with multiple sclerosis displayed significantly lower normalized Chao1 diversity.

Germline V gene data show CDR1 as SQVTM and CDR2 as ANQGSEA. The CDR3 is 14 amino acids. J was trimmed by 5 bases and V by 7 bases; bases with no gene match: 7. This clonotype has a single count. No antigen is known for it. Tagging with unique molecular identifiers was a feature of the TCR beta cDNA libraries. Each batch of roughly 1 to 11 million T cells produced roughly 500,000 cDNA molecules. TCRdb ran MiXCR on the PCR reads and lists one entry per CDR3 protein. The sample includes about 770,000 distinct CDR3 sequences, more than 45% of them seen just once. The sequence was collected from a girl aged 5-17 years with multiple sclerosis. The chain carries TRBV29-1 and TRBJ1-5; 11 nucleotides match TRBD1. Sequences were obtained from blood. The CDR3 DNA reads TGCAGCGCTGGGACAGGGGGGAGGGATCAGCCCCAGCATTTT. Translation gives CSAGTGGRDQPQHF. The whole variable domain, remainder taken from reference TRBV29-1 and TRBJ1-5, is SAVISQKPSRDICQRGTSLTIQCQVDSQVTMMFWYRQQPGQSLTLIATANQGSEATYESGFVIDKFPISRPNLTFSTLTVSNMSPEDSSIYLCSAGTGGRDQPQHFGDGTRLSIL.